The present entry profiles one T cell receptor (beta chain) with its context. Its target is unknown. The data stem from a study of a mutant IDH1 vaccine in newly diagnosed glioma. Study in general: The sex distribution of treated patients was about 62% male and about 38% female, with a mean age of roughly 40 years. Previous treatment comprised radiotherapy, temozolomide, or both, mostly both. The study, taken as a whole, reports: It was about 93% of patients that developed vaccine-induced immune responses.

Sample time point: baseline, week 1 (first vaccination visit). Stated treatment: pre-vaccination baseline after standard-of-care therapy. Each of the donors came in with new WHO grade 3 or 4 astrocytomas that were IDH1-mutant and ATRX-lost. Sequenced by immunoSEQ multiplex PCR; TCRdb stores in-frame clones only, minus some. The table has 98,000 or so clones, 80% to 90% seen once. This CDR3 comprises 16 residues. Trimming shortened V by 1 base and J by 1 base, and 13 bases separated the two germline ends. The germline CDR1 and CDR2 sequences are MNHNS and SASEGT. This chain uses TRBV6-1 with TRBJ2-5; D ambiguous. The sequencing here drew on PBMCs, taken from a glioma patient treated with radiotherapy, temozolomide or both. This TCR was sampled from a woman aged 45-59 years with glioma. The CDR3, as DNA: TGTGCCAGCAGTGAAGGGACCAGTACTTTCCAAGAGACCCAGTACTTC. Residues: CASSEGTSTFQETQYF.